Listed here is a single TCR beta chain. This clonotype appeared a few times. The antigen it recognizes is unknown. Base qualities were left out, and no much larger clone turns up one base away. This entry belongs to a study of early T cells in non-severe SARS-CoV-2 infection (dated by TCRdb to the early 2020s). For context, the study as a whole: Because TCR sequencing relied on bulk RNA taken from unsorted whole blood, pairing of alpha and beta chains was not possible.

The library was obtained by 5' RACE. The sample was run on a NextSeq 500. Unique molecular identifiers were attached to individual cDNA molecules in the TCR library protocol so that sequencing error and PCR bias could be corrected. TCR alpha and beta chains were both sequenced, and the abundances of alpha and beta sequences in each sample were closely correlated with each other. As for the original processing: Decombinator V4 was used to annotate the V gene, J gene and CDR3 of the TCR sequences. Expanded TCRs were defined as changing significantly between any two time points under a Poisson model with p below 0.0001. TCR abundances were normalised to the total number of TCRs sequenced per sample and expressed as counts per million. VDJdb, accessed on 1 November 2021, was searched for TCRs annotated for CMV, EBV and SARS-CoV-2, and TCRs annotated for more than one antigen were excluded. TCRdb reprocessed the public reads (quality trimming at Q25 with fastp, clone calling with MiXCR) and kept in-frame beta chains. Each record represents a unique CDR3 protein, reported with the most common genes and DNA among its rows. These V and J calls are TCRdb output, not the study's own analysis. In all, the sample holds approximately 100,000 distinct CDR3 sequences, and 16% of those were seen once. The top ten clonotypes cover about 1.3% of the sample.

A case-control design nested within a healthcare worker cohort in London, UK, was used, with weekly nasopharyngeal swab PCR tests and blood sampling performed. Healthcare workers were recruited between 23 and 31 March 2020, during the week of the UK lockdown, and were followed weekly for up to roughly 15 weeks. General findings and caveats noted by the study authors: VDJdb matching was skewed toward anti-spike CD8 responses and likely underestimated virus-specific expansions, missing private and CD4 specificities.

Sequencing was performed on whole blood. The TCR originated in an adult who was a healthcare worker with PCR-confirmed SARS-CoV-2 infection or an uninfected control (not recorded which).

The DNA is as follows: TGTGCCTGGAGTCTGGGCCAGATGGGCTTCTATAATTCACCCCTCCACTTT. It translates as CAWSLGQMGFYNSPLHF. Recombination linked TRBV30 to TRBJ1-6; the D segment cannot be called with confidence. Trimming at the junction amounts to 2 bases on V and 3 bases on J, and the germline ends lie 17 bases apart. The CDR3, cysteine through phenylalanine, is 17 amino acids long. Only CDR3 DNA remains: 51 bases, in frame from the first base. CDR1 and CDR2 (GTSNPN, SVGIG) derive from the germline V gene (reference sequence).